The 25 T cell receptor beta chains below come from one sample, sequenced in a study of T cells in women clearing cervical HPV infection. Here immunoSEQ multiplex PCR was the method, and the copy in TCRdb shows in-frame clones only, minus some. The ten most abundant clones cover about 40% of a sample with 46,000 or so clones. The sample comprised blood buffy coat. All receptors come from a woman aged 18 to 75 with a cervical HPV16 infection that either progressed to CIN3+ or cleared (not recorded which).

On this clone: The read ends 3 residues shy of where the CDR3 ends; the end is completed using the germline J gene. The V and J genes are TRBV18 and TRBJ2-3, with 8 bases matching TRBD1. Per the germline V gene, CDR1 is KGHSH and CDR2 is LQKENI. This CDR3 comprises 16 residues. The CDR3 DNA, read in part, is TGTGCCAGCTCACCACGGATCGGACAGGGACAAGAGACG. It is translated as CASSPRIGQGQET. From start to end, the CDR3 is CASSPRIGQGQETQYF.

Comments on this clone: The read ends 3 residues before the CDR3 terminus; that terminus is restored from the germline J gene. The same CDR3 is also encoded by other DNA sequences in this sample. V usage is TRBV20-1 and J usage is TRBJ2-7, with D possibly matching TRBD1 (5 bases). Germline V gives CDR1 DFQATT, CDR2 SNEGSKA (reference sequence). CDR3 length equals 11 residues. V lost 3 bases, J lost 3 bases, and 6 bases lay in between. CDR3 bases read: TGCAGTGCTAGGGACAACTACGAG. Its translation: CSARDNYE. The complete CDR3 protein is CSARDNYEQYF.

Comment on this clone: The read gets to within 3 residues of the CDR3 end, and the germline J gene fills in the rest. The chain uses TRBV19 and TRBJ2-4; D uncertain. Per the germline V gene, CDR1 is LNHDA and CDR2 is SQIVND (reference sequence). This CDR3 contains 14 residues. CDR3 sequence reads: CASSMEGFSQPQYF. The covered CDR3 bases are TGTGCCAGTAGTATGGAAGGGTTTTCTCAGCCT.

As concerns this clone: Read coverage stops 3 residues before the CDR3 terminus; the germline J gene supplies the remainder. This sequence joins TRBV7-2 and TRBJ2-5, with TRBD1 matching over 8 bases. V shed 9 bases, J shed 5 bases, and the junction held 8 bases outside the gene matches. CDR1 and CDR2 (germline): SGHTA, FQGNSA. The length of the CDR3 is 13 residues. Incomplete CDR3 DNA: TGTGCCAGTCGGGGACAGGTCGGGGAGACC. Its protein is CASRGQVGET. The CDR3, in full, reads CASRGQVGETQYF. Using reference TRBV7-2 and TRBJ2-5 for the parts outside the CDR3, the full variable domain is GAGVSQSPSNKVTEKGKDVELRCDPISGHTALYWYRQSLGQGLEFLIYFQGNSAPDKSGLPSDRFSAERTGGSVSTLTIQRTQQEDSAVYLCASRGQVGETQYFGPGTRLLVL.

A note on this clone: Read coverage stops 3 residues before the CDR3 terminus; the germline J gene supplies the remainder. V usage is TRBV29-1 and J usage is TRBJ2-7; D might be TRBD1 (6 bases). The ends were cut back, 3 bases at V and 2 bases at J, with 11 bases in the middle. From germline, CDR1 is SQVTM and CDR2 ANQGSEA. The length of the CDR3 is 13 residues. The CDR3 loop is CSVEHGTPYEQYF. The CDR3 bases that were read are TGCAGCGTTGAGCACGGGACACCCTACGAG.

The CDR3 bases that were read are TGCGCCAGCAGCTACGGGACTAGTACAGATACG. Encoded protein: CASSYGTSTDT. The CDR3, in full, reads CASSYGTSTDTQYF. The chain links TRBV5-1 to TRBJ2-3; TRBD2 matches 8 bases. The DNA ends 3 residues before the CDR3 does, and the rest of the CDR3 is filled in from the germline J gene. The CDR3 extends over 14 amino acids. V shed 3 bases, J shed 3 bases, and the junction held 3 bases outside the gene matches. Germline assignment: CDR1 SGHRS and CDR2 YFSETQ.

Comments on this clone: The read stops 3 residues short of the end of the CDR3; the missing end is completed from the germline J gene. The rearrangement links TRBV5-1 to TRBJ2-3, with 8 bases that match TRBD2. Trimming removed 1 base from V and 7 bases from J; junction bases left unmatched: 11. The length of the CDR3 is 16 residues. The germline V gene has CDR1 SGHRS and CDR2 YFSETQ. The CDR3 sequence is CASSLTGSGRGNTQYF. The DNA read from the CDR3 is TGCGCCAGCAGCTTGACGGGGAGCGGGAGAGGAAATACG. Together with reference TRBV5-1 and TRBJ2-3, the CDR3 gives the full variable domain: KAGVTQTPRYLIKTRGQQVTLSCSPISGHRSVSWYQQTPGQGLQFLFEYFSETQRNKGNFPGRFSGRQFSNSRSEMNVSTLELGDSALYLCASSLTGSGRGNTQYFGPGTRLTVL.

Comment on this clone: The read is 3 residues too short to cover the CDR3 end, so that end is filled in from the germline J gene. V gene TRBV20-1 combines with J gene TRBJ2-7, with 8 nucleotides matching TRBD1. CDR3 length equals 13 residues. In germline, CDR1 is DFQATT, CDR2 SNEGSKA (reference sequence). Unmatched junction bases numbered 10, after V lost 6 bases and J lost 6 bases. The covered CDR3 bases are TGCAGTGCCCCCTACCAGGGGGCCGTCGAG. It specifies CSAPYQGAVE. The full CDR3 sequence reads CSAPYQGAVEQYF.

In the case of this clone: The read gets to within 3 residues of the CDR3 end, and the germline J gene fills in the rest. This chain joins TRBV11-3 and TRBJ2-7; 12 nucleotides match TRBD2. The CDR3 has 15 residues. Germline V gene sequence: CDR1 SGHNT, CDR2 YENEEA. V lost 5 bases, J lost 5 bases, and 7 bases stayed unmatched. The CDR3: CASSRRTSGDNEQYF. The sequenced part of the CDR3 DNA is TGTGCCAGCAGCCGTAGGACTAGCGGGGACAACGAG.

With regard to this clone: The read terminates 3 residues ahead of where the CDR3 ends, so the germline J gene completes it. V usage is TRBV7-8 and J usage is TRBJ2-7; 11 nucleotides align to TRBD1. Per the germline V gene, CDR1 is SGHVS and CDR2 is FQNEAQ. Trimming at V came to 5 bases and at J to 3 bases, leaving 9 bases not matched to a gene. The CDR3 length is 16 residues. The CDR3 bases that were read are TGTGCCAGCAGCATAAGGACAGGGGGCCCACTCTACGAG. Translation gives CASSIRTGGPLYE. The full CDR3 reads CASSIRTGGPLYEQYF.

A word on this clone: The missing CDR3 end, 3 residues past where the read stops, is filled in from the germline J gene. The chain uses TRBV6-4 and TRBJ2-3, with 10 positions matching TRBD2. The length of the CDR3 is 13 residues. Germline CDR1 and CDR2: MRHNA and SNTAGT. The junction had 4 bases not matched to a gene; V was cut back by 10 bases and J by 3 bases. The chain's CDR3 is CATSGGETDTQYF. The CDR3 bases that were read are TGTGCCACGAGCGGGGGGGAGACAGATACG.

Incomplete CDR3 DNA: TGCAGTGCTAGAGGGTTCCCGGGGGTCACCGGGGAG. This translates into CSARGFPGVTGE. The full-length CDR3 reads as CSARGFPGVTGELFF. V usage is TRBV20-1 and J usage is TRBJ2-2, with a weak D call TRBD2 (6 bases). Read data end 3 residues before the CDR3 end; the end is taken from the germline J gene. V was pared by 1 base and J by 4 bases, with 13 bases between. The CDR3 is made up of 15 amino acids. The germline V gene encodes CDR1 DFQATT and CDR2 SNEGSKA (reference sequence).

Concerning this clone: The read ends 3 residues shy of where the CDR3 ends; the end is completed using the germline J gene. The chain carries TRBV7-6 and TRBJ2-1; 10 bases agree with TRBD2. With V trimmed by 5 bases and J by 9 bases, 1 base remained unmatched. CDR3 size: 12 residues. CDR1 SGHVS and CDR2 FNYEAQ come from the germline V gene. CDR3 protein: CASSRTSGEQFF. Partial CDR3 DNA: TGTGCCAGCAGCCGGACTAGCGGTGAG. Variable domain in full (rest from reference TRBV7-6 and TRBJ2-1): GAGVSQSPRYKVTKRGQDVALRCDPISGHVSLYWYRQALGQGPEFLTYFNYEAQQDKSGLPNDRFSAERPEGSISTLTIQRTEQRDSAMYRCASSRTSGEQFFGPGTRLTVL.

The part of the CDR3 DNA that was read is TGCAGCGTTGAAGGGGAGGGGATCATGACAGATACG. Encoded protein: CSVEGEGIMTDT. The complete CDR3 reads CSVEGEGIMTDTQYF. This chain uses TRBV29-1 with TRBJ2-3; TRBD2 aligns across 7 bases. The read terminates 3 residues ahead of where the CDR3 ends, so the germline J gene completes it. The germline CDR1 and CDR2 sequences are SQVTM and ANQGSEA. The CDR3 is made up of 15 amino acids. Trimming cost V 1 base and J 3 bases; bases outside gene matches: 7.

With regard to this clone: The read comes to an end 3 residues before the CDR3 does, leaving the germline J gene to fill in the end. The chain has TRBV20-1 and TRBJ2-3; TRBD2 is a possible D gene (5 bases). Trimming took off 1 base at V and 0 bases at J, with 5 bases between the two ends. The CDR3 covers 13 residues. CDR1 and CDR2 from the germline V gene are DFQATT and SNEGSKA (reference sequence). The CDR3 sequence is CSARGGSTDTQYF. The DNA read from the CDR3 is TGCAGTGCTAGAGGAGGGAGCACAGATACG.

A word on this clone: The sequenced fragment ends 3 residues before the CDR3 boundary, so the rest is inferred from the germline J gene. The same CDR3 also results from other DNA sequences found in this sample. The chain carries TRBV6-2 or TRBV6-3 and TRBJ1-6; tentatively, D is TRBD1 (6 bases). The CDR3 has 15 residues. Germline loops: CDR1 MNHEY, CDR2 SVGEGT. Trimming took 8 bases from V and 9 from J, leaving 20 bases between them. CDR3 bases read: TGTGCCAGCCGACGACAAGGACAGAGAAGTTCACCC. This translates into CASRRQGQRSSP. The entire CDR3 protein is CASRRQGQRSSPLHF.

Points on this clone: The read ends 3 residues early relative to the CDR3; the germline J gene fills the gap. The chain uses TRBV7-3 and TRBJ2-2, with 10 bases matching TRBD2. This CDR3 is built from 15 residues. V trimming: 2 bases; J trimming: 5 bases; junction bases outside the gene matches: 2. Germline V CDR1 and CDR2: SGHTA, FQGTGA. The CDR3: CASSLGLAVTGELFF. The DNA read from the CDR3 is TGTGCCAGCAGCTTAGGACTAGCGGTAACCGGGGAG.

Comments on this clone: The CDR3 goes on 3 residues after the read ends, and that part is filled in from the germline J gene. V is TRBV6-2 or TRBV6-3 and J is TRBJ2-7; 7 bases are a match to TRBD1. V trimming: 6 bases; J trimming: 0 bases; junction bases outside the gene matches: 5. CDR1 is MNHEY and CDR2 is SVGEGT in the germline V gene. The CDR3 is made up of 14 amino acids. The DNA read from the CDR3 is TGTGCCAGCAGGTGGGGACAGTCCTCCTACGAG. It specifies CASRWGQSSYE. From start to end, the CDR3 is CASRWGQSSYEQYF.

A remark on this clone: The DNA ends 3 residues before the CDR3 does, and the rest of the CDR3 is filled in from the germline J gene. The chain carries TRBV20-1 and TRBJ2-3, with 9 nucleotides matching TRBD1. Germline loops: CDR1 DFQATT, CDR2 SNEGSKA (reference sequence). The CDR3 is 15 amino acids. Trimming at V came to 4 bases and at J to 8 bases, leaving 13 bases not matched to a gene. The CDR3 sequence: CSATPPGQGYGTQYF. The covered CDR3 bases are TGCAGTGCTACCCCCCCGGGACAGGGTTATGGTACG.

In regard to this clone: The sequenced fragment ends 3 residues before the CDR3 boundary, so the rest is inferred from the germline J gene. This chain links TRBV30 with TRBJ1-5; no definite D call. There are 14 residues in the CDR3. Per the germline V gene, CDR1 is GTSNPN and CDR2 is SVGIG (reference sequence). The germline V and J ends were trimmed by 0 bases and 5 bases, with 11 bases remaining between them. The CDR3 is CAWSVRGGYQPQHF. The CDR3 bases that were read are TGTGCCTGGAGTGTACGTGGAGGGTATCAGCCC. Using reference TRBV30 and TRBJ1-5 for the parts outside the CDR3, the full variable domain is SQTIHQWPATLVQPVGSPLSLECTVEGTSNPNLYWYRQAAGRGLQLLFYSVGIGQISSEVPQNLSASRPQDRQFILSSKKLLLSDSGFYLCAWSVRGGYQPQHFGDGTRLSIL.

In the case of this clone: The read gets to within 3 residues of the CDR3 end, and the germline J gene fills in the rest. The chain has TRBV7-9 and TRBJ1-1, with 7 bases aligning to TRBD1. Germline CDR1 reads SEHNR; CDR2 reads FQNEAQ (reference sequence). The CDR3 length is 13 residues. The CDR3 sequence is CASSSWDSPQAFF. Incomplete CDR3 DNA: TGTGCCAGCAGCTCCTGGGACAGCCCACAG.

As to this clone: The read is 3 residues too short to cover the CDR3 end, so that end is filled in from the germline J gene. The chain employs TRBV11-2 and TRBJ2-7; 10 bases are a match to TRBD1. CDR1 and CDR2 from the germline V gene are SGHAT and FQNNGV. The CDR3 spans 15 residues. J was trimmed by 3 bases and V by 7 bases; bases with no gene match: 9. The covered CDR3 bases are TGTGCCAGCACCTTTGGACAGGGGGAGCACTACGAG. It translates to CASTFGQGEHYE. From start to end, the CDR3 is CASTFGQGEHYEQYF.

For this clone: The read terminates 3 residues ahead of where the CDR3 ends, so the germline J gene completes it. The rearrangement links TRBV5-1 to TRBJ1-1, with TRBD1 matching 11 bases. Trimming at V came to 4 bases and at J to 6 bases, leaving 8 bases not matched to a gene. Germline values: CDR1 SGHRS, CDR2 YFSETQ. The CDR3 is 15 amino acids. CDR3 sequence: CASSPGTGGVSEAFF. Partial CDR3 DNA: TGCGCCAGCAGCCCAGGGACAGGGGGGGTATCTGAA.

About this clone itself: Read coverage stops 3 residues before the CDR3 terminus; the germline J gene supplies the remainder. The chain uses TRBV20-1 and TRBJ2-7; maybe TRBD2 (5 bases). The CDR3 is 11 amino acids. Germline values: CDR1 DFQATT, CDR2 SNEGSKA (reference sequence). V lost 3 bases and J 3 bases, leaving 6 bases between the germline ends. CDR3 amino acids: CSARDFYEQYF. The DNA read from the CDR3 is TGCAGTGCTAGGGACTTCTACGAG.

Note on this clone: The CDR3 end falls 3 residues outside the read, so it is completed with the germline J gene. The chain recombines TRBV7-2 with TRBJ1-2, with 9 bases aligning to TRBD1. Trimming removed 4 bases from V and 4 bases from J; junction bases left unmatched: 4. Germline CDR1 and CDR2: SGHTA and FQGNSA. The CDR3 is made up of 14 amino acids. The CDR3 is CASSWTGEGYGYTF. Partial CDR3 DNA: TGTGCCAGCAGCTGGACAGGGGAGGGCTATGGC. The full variable domain, completed using reference TRBV7-2 and TRBJ1-2, is GAGVSQSPSNKVTEKGKDVELRCDPISGHTALYWYRQSLGQGLEFLIYFQGNSAPDKSGLPSDRFSAERTGGSVSTLTIQRTQQEDSAVYLCASSWTGEGYGYTFGSGTRLTVV.